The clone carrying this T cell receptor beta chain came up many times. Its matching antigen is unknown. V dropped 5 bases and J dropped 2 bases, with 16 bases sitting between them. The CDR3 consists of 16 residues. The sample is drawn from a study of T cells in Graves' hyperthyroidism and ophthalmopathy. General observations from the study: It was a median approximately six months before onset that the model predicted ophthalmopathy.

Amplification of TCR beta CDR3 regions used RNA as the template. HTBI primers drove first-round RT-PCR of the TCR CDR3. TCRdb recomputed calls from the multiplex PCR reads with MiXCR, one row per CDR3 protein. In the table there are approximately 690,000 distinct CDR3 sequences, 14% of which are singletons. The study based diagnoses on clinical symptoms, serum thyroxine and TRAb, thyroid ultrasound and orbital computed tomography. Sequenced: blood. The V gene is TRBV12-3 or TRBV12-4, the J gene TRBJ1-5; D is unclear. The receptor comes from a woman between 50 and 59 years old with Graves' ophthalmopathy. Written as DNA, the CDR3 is TGTGCCAGCAGTGCCCCAGTGAGAGGGCGCAATCAGCCCCAGCATTTT. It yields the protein CASSAPVRGRNQPQHF.